What follows are 21 T cell receptor beta chains derived from one specimen sequenced in a study of cytomegalovirus exposure and HLA in healthy donors. The PCR was carried out with 60 Vbeta primers and 13 Jbeta primers. Using immunoSEQ multiplex PCR, the repertoire was profiled, and TCRdb retains in-frame clones only, with some absent. The sample holds 90,000 to 130,000 clones. Sequencing input: PBMCs. The receptors were sampled from a man aged 35-49 years in good health and CMV-seropositive.

The chain joins TRBV11-2 to TRBJ2-7; tentatively, D is TRBD1 (5 bases). Trimming cost V 5 bases and J 4 bases, with 9 bases left between them. CDR1 is SGHAT and CDR2 is FQNNGV in the germline V gene. The CDR3 is 12 amino acids. This CDR3 is CASSPQEYEQYF. The CDR3 nucleotides are TGTGCCAGCAGCCCACAGGAGTACGAGCAGTACTTC.

This chain connects TRBV28 to TRBJ2-1; no reliable D call. This CDR3 region has 14 residues. Trimming stripped 4 bases from V and 10 bases from J, with 17 bases between. The germline CDR1 and CDR2 sequences are MDHEN and SYDVKM. Here the CDR3 reads CASSWRFPGVEQFF. The CDR3 DNA follows: TGTGCCAGCAGTTGGAGATTCCCCGGTGTCGAGCAGTTCTTC.

This chain links TRBV14 with TRBJ1-4; the match to TRBD1 covers 7 bases. Germline lookup yields CDR1 SGHDN and CDR2 FVKESK. The V gene end was trimmed by 0 bases and the J gene end by 3 bases; junction bases not matched to a gene: 13. The CDR3 covers 19 residues. This CDR3 is CASSQDSRTGLWANEKLFF. DNA for the CDR3: TGTGCCAGCAGCCAAGATAGCCGGACAGGCCTTTGGGCTAATGAAAAACTGTTTTTT.

The chain couples TRBV11-2 to TRBJ2-7; 8 bases map to TRBD1. Germline trimming cut 6 bases from V and 2 bases from J; bases unmatched to any gene: 3. There are 13 residues in the CDR3. Germline V gene lookup returns CDR1 SGHAT and CDR2 FQNNGV. The CDR3 here is CASSGQGAYEQYF. The CDR3 DNA is TGTGCCAGCAGTGGACAGGGAGCCTACGAGCAGTACTTC.

This chain connects TRBV9 to TRBJ2-1, with TRBD2 matching over 10 bases. V was clipped by 4 bases and J by 6 bases; unmatched bases: 10. The CDR3 totals 16 residues. The germline gives CDR1 SGDLS, CDR2 YYNGEE. This CDR3 reads CASSYGLAGVGNEQFF. Written as DNA, the CDR3 is TGTGCCAGCAGCTACGGGCTAGCGGGAGTAGGCAATGAGCAGTTCTTC.

The V call is TRBV4-3, the J call TRBJ1-2; 7 nucleotides agree with TRBD1. CDR3 length equals 16 residues. From germline, CDR1 is LGHNA and CDR2 YSLEER. Trimming at V came to 0 bases and at J to 0 bases, leaving 4 bases not matched to a gene. CDR3 residues: CASSQEGTDPNYGYTF. The DNA for the CDR3 is TGCGCCAGCAGCCAAGAGGGGACAGACCCTAACTATGGCTACACCTTC.

With respect to this clone: The same CDR3 arises from other DNA sequences in this sample as well. V is TRBV9 and J is TRBJ2-3, with D possibly being TRBD2 (5 bases). Trimming took off 0 bases at V and 5 bases at J, with 10 bases between the two ends. The CDR3 sequence is 14 residues long. The V gene's germline CDR1 is SGDLS and CDR2 YYNGEE. This CDR3 reads CASSVAGGGDTQYF. The CDR3 bases are TGTGCCAGCAGCGTAGCGGGCGGAGGAGATACGCAGTATTTT.

This chain links TRBV19 with TRBJ1-5, with 9 bases lining up with TRBD1. CDR3 size: 17 residues. V gave up 5 bases and J gave up 2 bases; unmatched junction bases: 10. Germline V gene sequence: CDR1 LNHDA, CDR2 SQIVND (reference sequence). This chain's CDR3 is CASSYLTGGWGNQPQHF. CDR3 bases: TGTGCCAGTAGTTACTTGACAGGGGGATGGGGCAATCAGCCCCAGCATTTT.

The genes are TRBV19 and TRBJ2-6, with unresolved D. The CDR3 extends over 13 amino acids. Germline CDR1 is LNHDA and CDR2 is SQIVND (reference sequence). Trimming removed 7 bases from V and 3 bases from J, with 7 bases in between. The CDR3 loop is CASKLVGANVLTF. The CDR3 nucleotides are TGTGCCAGTAAACTCGTTGGGGCCAACGTCCTGACTTTC.

The rearrangement links TRBV10-3 to TRBJ1-1; TRBD1 matches 7 bases. This CDR3 is built from 14 residues. Trimming took 6 bases from V and 2 from J; bases not matched to a gene: 6. CDR1 and CDR2 (germline): ENHRY, SYGVKD. Here the CDR3 DNA reads TGTGCCATCAGCCCCGGGACAGCCAACACTGAAGCTTTCTTT. Its protein is CAISPGTANTEAFF.

The CDR3 region is CASRLAGAYNEQFF. The CDR3 nucleotides are TGTGCCAGTCGGCTAGCGGGGGCGTACAATGAGCAGTTCTTC. This chain uses TRBV19 with TRBJ2-1; TRBD2 agrees at 10 bases. Germline assignment: CDR1 LNHDA and CDR2 SQIVND (reference sequence). The CDR3 spans 14 residues. V lost 8 bases to trimming and J lost 4 bases; unmatched junction nucleotides: 5.

The V call is TRBV7-3, the J call TRBJ2-1, with TRBD2 identical over 10 bases. CDR1 and CDR2 from the germline V gene are SGHTA and FQGTGA. The CDR3 is 16 residues long. V was pared by 5 bases and J by 3 bases, with 7 bases of the junction left unmatched. CDR3 in DNA: TGTGCCAGCAGCCCAACCCCTAGCGGGAGCTACAATGAGCAGTTCTTC. Translation gives CASSPTPSGSYNEQFF.

The chain links TRBV7-8 to TRBJ2-2, with D tentatively TRBD1 (6 bases). CDR1 and CDR2 from the germline V gene are SGHVS and FQNEAQ. This CDR3 spans 17 amino acids. Trimming removed 8 bases at V and 0 bases at J, with 19 bases between. The CDR3 loop is CASVQPSQGSNTGELFF. In DNA, the CDR3 is TGTGCCAGCGTGCAACCCTCGCAGGGGTCGAACACCGGGGAGCTGTTTTTT. The complete variable domain, with remaining parts taken from reference TRBV7-8 and TRBJ2-2, reads GAGVSQSPRYKVAKRGQDVALRCDPISGHVSLFWYQQALGQGPEFLTYFQNEAQLDKSGLPSDRFFAERPEGSVSTLKIQRTQQEDSAVYLCASVQPSQGSNTGELFFGEGSRLTVL.

The chain links TRBV27 to TRBJ2-7, with a weak D call TRBD1 (6 bases). Germline loops: CDR1 MNHEY, CDR2 SMNVEV (reference sequence). The CDR3 is 14 amino acids. V lost 1 base and J lost 7, with 14 bases in between. The CDR3 region has the DNA TGTGCCAGCAGTTTATTGGGGGCTACGGGAGAGCAGTACTTC. This translates into CASSLLGATGEQYF.

The chain has TRBV9 and TRBJ2-7; tentative D call: TRBD1 (6 bases). Trimming shortened V by 4 bases and J by 4 bases, and 12 bases separated the two germline ends. There are 13 residues in the CDR3. In germline, CDR1 is SGDLS, CDR2 YYNGEE. The CDR3 is CASSMGHPYEQYF. CDR3 nucleotides: TGTGCCAGCAGCATGGGACACCCTTACGAGCAGTACTTC.

The V and J genes are TRBV9 and TRBJ2-5, with 9 bases aligning to TRBD2. The germline V gene encodes CDR1 SGDLS and CDR2 YYNGEE. V lost 0 bases to trimming and J lost 5 bases; unmatched junction nucleotides: 11. The CDR3 runs to 17 residues. CDR3 nucleotides: TGTGCCAGCAGCGTAGGGGCGGGAGGGCCGGGTCTGGAGACCCAGTACTTC. It encodes CASSVGAGGPGLETQYF.

The CDR3 spells CSATTEYEQYF. As DNA, the CDR3 is TGCAGTGCCACGACAGAGTACGAGCAGTACTTC. The chain employs TRBV20-1 and TRBJ2-7, with D possibly TRBD1 on 5 matching bases. This CDR3 is built from 11 residues. The germline gives CDR1 DFQATT, CDR2 SNEGSKA (reference sequence). Trimming took 6 bases from V and 4 from J, leaving 10 bases between them.

The chain carries TRBV4-2 and TRBJ2-7; unclear D gene. The ends were cut back, 0 bases at V and 6 bases at J, with 3 bases in the middle. The CDR3 covers 11 residues. Germline values: CDR1 LGHNA, CDR2 YNFKEQ. The CDR3 bases are TGTGCCAGCAGCCAAGACGGCGAGCAGTACTTC. Translated: CASSQDGEQYF.

The genes are TRBV5-4 and TRBJ2-5; 7 bases map to TRBD2. Per germline, CDR1 SGHNT and CDR2 YYREEE (reference sequence). This CDR3 region has 14 residues. With V trimmed by 6 bases and J by 11 bases, 16 bases remained unmatched. CDR3 residues: CASNGDGLREEQYF. The CDR3 nucleotides read TGTGCCAGCAATGGGGACGGCCTCCGGGAGGAGCAGTACTTC.

The chain links TRBV7-6 to TRBJ1-1; D is possibly TRBD1 (6 bases). In germline, CDR1 is SGHVS, CDR2 FNYEAQ. This CDR3 has 15 residues. The V end lost 1 base, the J end lost 4 bases, and 13 bases lay between the germline ends. In DNA form, the CDR3 reads TGTGCCAGCAGCTTAGGAACAGGGATTGGCACTGAAGCTTTCTTT. This encodes CASSLGTGIGTEAFF. The complete variable domain, with remaining parts taken from reference TRBV7-6 and TRBJ1-1, reads GAGVSQSPRYKVTKRGQDVALRCDPISGHVSLYWYRQALGQGPEFLTYFNYEAQQDKSGLPNDRFSAERPEGSISTLTIQRTEQRDSAMYRCASSLGTGIGTEAFFGQGTRLTVV.

The chain carries TRBV5-6 and TRBJ2-7; maybe TRBD2 (6 bases). V shed 1 base and J shed 3 bases, with 11 bases lying between them. This CDR3 contains 14 residues. CDR1 is SGHDT and CDR2 is YYEEEE in the germline V gene. The CDR3: CASSLTGRFYEQYF. The CDR3 DNA is TGTGCCAGCAGCTTGACCGGGAGATTCTACGAGCAGTACTTC.